A selection of T cell receptor beta chains follows, all from one sample in a study of blood T cell repertoires in COVID-19. Data came from immunoSEQ multiplex PCR; TCRdb stores just in-frame clones and leaves some out. The sample contains 110,000 to 150,000 clones, under 90% of which appear only once. The sequenced material came from PBMCs or T cells enriched from blood (not recorded which). The source is a woman younger than 30 who had been exposed to COVID-19. Both conserved end residues are trimmed from each CDR3.

J gene,V gene,CDR3 protein
TRBJ1-1,TRBV12-3/TRBV12-4,ASSGTGRPEAF
TRBJ1-1,TRBV7-2,ASSLDSIPGAF
TRBJ1-1,TRBV30,AWGFAVFEAF
TRBJ2-3,TRBV4-1,ASSQETSGGFTDTQY
TRBJ1-2,TRBV11-1,ASSLNTGGSGYT
TRBJ1-1,TRBV29-1,SVLSPDRGDTEAF
TRBJ2-5,TRBV11-3,ASSLGAGTQETQY
TRBJ1-5,TRBV6-5,ASINDRVSNQPQH
TRBJ1-2,TRBV12-3/TRBV12-4,ASSPHPNYGYT
TRBJ2-1,TRBV19,ASSPTRNNEQF
TRBJ2-1,TRBV10-2,ASSIGLAPYNEQF
TRBJ1-3,TRBV18,ASSGLSGNTIY
TRBJ1-3,TRBV4-1,ASSQGWSGAGNTIY